This is a list of T cell receptor beta chains from one sample in a study of radiotherapy plus CTLA-4 blockade in lung cancer. Assay used: immunoSEQ multiplex PCR; TCRdb lists only in-frame clones, some missing. The data contain around 42,000 clones, around 63% of them singletons. Material: peripheral blood, obtained from a patient treated with radiotherapy plus ipilimumab. The receptors here all came from a human donor with non-small cell lung cancer who had a partial response to radiotherapy plus ipilimumab. The CDR3 runs from the conserved cysteine through the conserved F or W. The D gene is left open where the match is weak. A clone size is listed for some rows: how often the clone was seen (once, few, many), or a class if it is expanded.

d_call | j_call | v_call | clone_size | cdr3_nt | cdr3_aa
TRBD1 | TRBJ1-5 | TRBV4-3 | . | TGCGCCAGCAGCCCCCGCCGGGACAGAGATCAGCCCCAGCATTTT | CASSPRRDRDQPQHF
. | TRBJ2-7 | TRBV14 | . | TGTGCCAGCAGCCAAGAAGCAAACGGCGGCGACGAGCAGTACTTC | CASSQEANGGDEQYF
TRBD1 | TRBJ1-1 | TRBV18 | . | TGTGCCAGCTCACCGAGCGGGACAGGAATTCTTAAAGTGGCTTTCTTT | CASSPSGTGILKVAFF
TRBD1 | TRBJ1-5 | TRBV6-5 | few | TGTGCCAGCAGTTCAGACAGGGCAAGCAATCAGCCCCAGCATTTT | CASSSDRASNQPQHF
. | TRBJ2-7 | TRBV6-5 | . | TGTGCCAGCAGTGAAGCAGGCTACGAGCAGTACTTC | CASSEAGYEQYF
TRBD2 | TRBJ2-7 | TRBV4-1 | many | TGCGCCAGCAGCCAAGTTCTGGGAGCGGGGGGTAAGGACGAGCAGTACTTC | CASSQVLGAGGKDEQYF
. | TRBJ2-2 | TRBV6-5 | . | TGTGCCAGCAGTCTAGTTGACAGGAACACCGGGGAGCTGTTTTTT | CASSLVDRNTGELFF
TRBD1 | TRBJ2-7 | TRBV7-6 | . | TGTGCCAGCAGCTTAGGACAGGGAAGGACCTACGAGCAGTACTTC | CASSLGQGRTYEQYF
TRBD2 | TRBJ2-2 | TRBV5-1 | . | TGCGCCAGCAGCCCAGCGGGAGTTAGAACCGGGGAGCTGTTTTTT | CASSPAGVRTGELFF
TRBD1 | TRBJ1-1 | TRBV19 | . | TGTGCCAGTAGTGGACCGGACAGGGGAAACCGGAACACTGAAGCTTTCTTT | CASSGPDRGNRNTEAFF
. | TRBJ2-7 | TRBV7-8 | once | TGTGCCAGCAGCTTAGCAGCGGACCGCTACGAGCAGTACTTC | CASSLAADRYEQYF
TRBD2 | TRBJ2-1 | TRBV5-1 | . | TGCGCCAGCAGCCGAGCTAGCGGGTACAATGAGCAGTTCTTC | CASSRASGYNEQFF
TRBD2 | TRBJ2-5 | TRBV11-2 | . | TGTGCCAGCAGCTACCGACTAGCGGGGACAGAGACCCAGTACTTC | CASSYRLAGTETQYF
. | TRBJ1-4 | TRBV10-2 | . | TGCGCCAGCAGCGCCCAGGCGCTATCTAATGAAAAACTGTTTTTT | CASSAQALSNEKLFF